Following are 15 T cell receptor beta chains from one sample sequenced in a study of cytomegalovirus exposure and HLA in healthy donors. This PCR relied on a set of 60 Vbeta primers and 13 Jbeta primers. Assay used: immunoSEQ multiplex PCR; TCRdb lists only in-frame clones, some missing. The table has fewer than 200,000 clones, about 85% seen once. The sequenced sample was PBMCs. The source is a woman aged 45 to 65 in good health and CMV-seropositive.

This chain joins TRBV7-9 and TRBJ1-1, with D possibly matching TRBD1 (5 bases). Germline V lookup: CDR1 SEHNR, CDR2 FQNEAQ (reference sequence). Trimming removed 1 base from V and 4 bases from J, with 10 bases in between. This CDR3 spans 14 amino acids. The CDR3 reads CASSLEGIRTEAFF. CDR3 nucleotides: TGTGCCAGCAGCTTAGAGGGGATCCGCACTGAAGCTTTCTTT.

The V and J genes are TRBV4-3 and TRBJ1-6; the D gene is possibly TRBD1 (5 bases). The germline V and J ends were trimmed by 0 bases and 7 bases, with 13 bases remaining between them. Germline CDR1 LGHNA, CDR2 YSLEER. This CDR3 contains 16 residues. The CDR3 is CASSQEPGLKNSPLHF. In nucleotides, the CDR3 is TGCGCCAGCAGCCAAGAACCGGGACTGAAGAATTCACCCCTCCACTTT.

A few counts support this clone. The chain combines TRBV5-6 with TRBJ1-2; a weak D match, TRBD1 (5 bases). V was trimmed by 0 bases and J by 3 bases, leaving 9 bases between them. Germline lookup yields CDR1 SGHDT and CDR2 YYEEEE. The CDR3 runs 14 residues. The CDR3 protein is CASSLGGWDYGYTF. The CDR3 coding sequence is TGTGCCAGCAGCTTGGGGGGCTGGGACTATGGCTACACCTTC.

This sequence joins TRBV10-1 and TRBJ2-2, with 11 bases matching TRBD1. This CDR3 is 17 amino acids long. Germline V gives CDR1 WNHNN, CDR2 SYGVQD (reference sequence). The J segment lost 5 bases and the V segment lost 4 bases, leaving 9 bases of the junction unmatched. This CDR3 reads CASSGGTGGSWTGELFF. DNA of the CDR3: TGCGCCAGCAGTGGTGGGACAGGGGGGTCGTGGACCGGGGAGCTGTTTTTT.

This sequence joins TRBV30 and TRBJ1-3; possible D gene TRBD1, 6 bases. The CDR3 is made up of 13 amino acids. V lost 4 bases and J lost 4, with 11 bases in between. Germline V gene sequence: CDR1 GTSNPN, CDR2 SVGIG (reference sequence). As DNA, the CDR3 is TGTGCCTGGACCAGGGGCAGCGGAAACACCATATATTTT. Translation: CAWTRGSGNTIYF.

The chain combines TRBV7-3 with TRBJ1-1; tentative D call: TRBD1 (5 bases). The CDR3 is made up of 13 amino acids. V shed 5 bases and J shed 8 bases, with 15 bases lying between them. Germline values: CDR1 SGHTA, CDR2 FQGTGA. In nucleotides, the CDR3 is TGTGCCAGCAGCCCATCGGGGGGTTCAGAAGCTTTCTTT. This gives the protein CASSPSGGSEAFF.

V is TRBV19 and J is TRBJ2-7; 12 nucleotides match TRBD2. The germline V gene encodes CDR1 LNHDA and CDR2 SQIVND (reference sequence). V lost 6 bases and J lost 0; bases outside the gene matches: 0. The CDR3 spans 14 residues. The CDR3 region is CASRTSGSSYEQYF. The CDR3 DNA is TGTGCCAGTAGGACTAGCGGGAGCTCCTACGAGCAGTACTTC.

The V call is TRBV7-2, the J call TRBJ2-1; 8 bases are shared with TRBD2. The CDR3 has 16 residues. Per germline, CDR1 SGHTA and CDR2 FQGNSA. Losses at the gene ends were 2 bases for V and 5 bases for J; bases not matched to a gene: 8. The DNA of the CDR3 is TGTGCCAGCAGCTTACTCGGCGCGGGAGGTCACAATGAGCAGTTCTTC. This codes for CASSLLGAGGHNEQFF.

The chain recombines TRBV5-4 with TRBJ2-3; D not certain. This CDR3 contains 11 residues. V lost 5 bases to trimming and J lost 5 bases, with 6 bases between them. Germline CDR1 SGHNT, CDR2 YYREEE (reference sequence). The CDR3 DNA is TGTGCCAGCAGTTCCCAAGATACGCAGTATTTT. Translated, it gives CASSSQDTQYF.

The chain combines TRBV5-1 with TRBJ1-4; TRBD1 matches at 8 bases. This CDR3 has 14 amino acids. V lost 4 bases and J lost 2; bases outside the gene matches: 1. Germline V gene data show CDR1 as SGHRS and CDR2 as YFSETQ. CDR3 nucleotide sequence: TGCGCCAGCAGCCGGACAGGGACTAATGAAAAACTGTTTTTT. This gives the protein CASSRTGTNEKLFF. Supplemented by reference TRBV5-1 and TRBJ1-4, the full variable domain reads KAGVTQTPRYLIKTRGQQVTLSCSPISGHRSVSWYQQTPGQGLQFLFEYFSETQRNKGNFPGRFSGRQFSNSRSEMNVSTLELGDSALYLCASSRTGTNEKLFFGSGTQLSVL.

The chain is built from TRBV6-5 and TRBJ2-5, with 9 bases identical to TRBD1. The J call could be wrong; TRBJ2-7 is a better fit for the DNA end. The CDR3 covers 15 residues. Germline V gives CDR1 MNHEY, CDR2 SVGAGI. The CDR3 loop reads CASRPGQGITYEQYF. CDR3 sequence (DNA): TGTGCCAGCAGACCGGGACAGGGAATCACCTACGAGCAGTACTTC.

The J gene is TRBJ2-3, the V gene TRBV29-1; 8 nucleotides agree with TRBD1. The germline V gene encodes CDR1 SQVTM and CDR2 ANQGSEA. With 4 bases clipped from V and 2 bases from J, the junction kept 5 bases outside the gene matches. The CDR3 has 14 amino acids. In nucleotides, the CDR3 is TGCAGCGTTGCCCCGACAGGGGCCACAGATACGCAGTATTTT. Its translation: CSVAPTGATDTQYF.

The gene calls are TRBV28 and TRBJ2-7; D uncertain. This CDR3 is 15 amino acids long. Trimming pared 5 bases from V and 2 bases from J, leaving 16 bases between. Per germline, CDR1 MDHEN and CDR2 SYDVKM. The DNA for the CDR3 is TGTGCCAGCAGTATGTGGAACAGTGCGACCTACGAGCAGTACTTC. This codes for CASSMWNSATYEQYF.

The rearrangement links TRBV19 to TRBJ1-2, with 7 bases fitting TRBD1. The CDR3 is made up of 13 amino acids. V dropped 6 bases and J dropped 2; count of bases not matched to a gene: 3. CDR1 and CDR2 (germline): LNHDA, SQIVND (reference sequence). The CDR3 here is CASSPRGNYGYTF. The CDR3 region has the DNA TGTGCCAGTAGCCCCAGGGGGAACTATGGCTACACCTTC.

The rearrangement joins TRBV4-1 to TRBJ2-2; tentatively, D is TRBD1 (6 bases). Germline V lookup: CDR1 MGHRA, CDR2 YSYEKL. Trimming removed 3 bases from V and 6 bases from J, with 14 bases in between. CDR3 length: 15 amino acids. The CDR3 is CASSQGASLAGELFF. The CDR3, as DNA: TGCGCCAGCAGCCAGGGGGCTAGCTTAGCCGGGGAGCTGTTTTTT.